The present T cell receptor beta chain was sequenced within a study of T-cell reconstitution after alpha-beta-depleted transplantation in children. This clonotype was observed a handful of times. Trimming took off 0 bases at V and 4 bases at J, with 15 bases between the two ends. The CDR3 extends over 16 amino acids. Germline V lookup: CDR1 MNHEY, CDR2 SMNVEV (reference sequence). For TCRbeta, the library was prepared with unique molecular identifiers. Each CDR3 protein is one row after TCRdb ran MiXCR on the PCR reads. The table lists some 390,000 distinct CDR3 sequences, around 21% of them singletons, with around 4% in the top ten.

Sequences were derived from PBMCs from the stem cell graft donor, sampled from the stem cell graft. The rearrangement links TRBV27 to TRBJ1-2; TRBD1 might be the D (5 bases). This sequence was found in a human donor who donated a stem cell graft to a child with acute myeloid leukemia. The CDR3 region has the DNA TGTGCCAGCAGTTTATCCACAGGCAACCTTCGCTATGGCTACACCTTC. It is translated as CASSLSTGNLRYGYTF.